This T cell receptor (beta chain) was retrieved from a study of shared T cell receptors in the human thymus. V dropped 6 bases and J dropped 4; count of bases not matched to a gene: 1. The CDR3 length is 11 residues. Germline loops: CDR1 DFQATT, CDR2 SNEGSKA (reference sequence). Data came from immunoSEQ multiplex PCR; TCRdb stores just in-frame clones and leaves some out. Of around 730,000 clones detected, approximately 85% appear once; the ten largest clones hold 0.0095% to 0.011%. These sequences were also reported in another study, on human thymus T cells.

The genes are TRBV20-1 and TRBJ1-1, with 8 bases identical to TRBD1. Sequenced input: thymocytes. The receptor was isolated from a girl under three years old with a congenital heart defect. In DNA, the CDR3 is TGCAGTGCAACAGGGGGCACTGAAGCTTTCTTT. Translation gives CSATGGTEAFF.